The rows below give T cell receptor beta chains drawn from one sample of a study of shared clonotypes between healthy human individuals. Sequencing was performed with immunoSEQ multiplex PCR; in TCRdb, only in-frame clones are kept and a portion is missing. The sample has about 2.4 million clones, roughly 93% seen once. Sequences were obtained from naive CD4+ T cells from PBMCs. The receptors were gathered from a man between 18 and 35 years old in good health. Some clones in this sample may be carry-over from other donors' samples. CDR3s leave out the opening cysteine and the closing phenylalanine or tryptophan. A D gene is named only where the DNA matches it firmly.

>-|TRBJ2-1|TRBV5-1
ASSFTPAVGYEQF
>TRBD1|TRBJ2-7|TRBV7-9
ASSSTGGEQY
>TRBD1|TRBJ1-2|TRBV7-2
ASSLGGMTGGRYGYT
>TRBD1|TRBJ1-3|TRBV15
ATSRVLGTGTGNTIY
>-|TRBJ2-6|TRBV5-1
ASMIPYSGANVLT
>TRBD2|TRBJ2-5|TRBV9
ASSPIAGLRETQY
>-|TRBJ2-1|TRBV14
ASSLSSYNEQF
>TRBD1|-|TRBV7-3
ASSSDRTREQY
>-|TRBJ2-7|TRBV14
ASSRDRNTYEQY
>TRBD1|TRBJ1-3|TRBV9
ASSVGQGTGAGNTIY